This entry is about one T cell receptor beta chain. Its target is not known. The study ran the assay at deep level. Method: immunoSEQ multiplex PCR; TCRdb's copy keeps in-frame clones and lacks some. The repertoire holds around 1.9 million clones, with 93% as singletons. This sample is drawn from a study of shared clonotypes between healthy human individuals. At the level of the study: CD8 memory received one plate per donor, CD8 naive two, CD4 memory three and CD4 naive three.

The germline CDR1 and CDR2 sequences are MNHEY and SVGAGI. Trimming cost V 10 bases and J 6 bases, with 10 bases left between them. This CDR3 contains 11 residues. General observations from the study: At large depth, rarefaction still showed sorted-subset sequencing to be incomplete.

Positively selected for CCR7, the CD45RO-negative cells used as naive CD8 cells excluded terminally differentiated effector memory CD45RA+ cells. Sequencing used naive CD8+ T cells from PBMCs. The J gene is TRBJ2-1, the V gene TRBV6-5; tentatively, D is TRBD2 (6 bases). The TCR was taken from a man aged 18 to 29 in good health. Some clones in this sample may be carry-over from other donors' samples. CDR3 coding DNA: TGTGCCACCACGACTAGCAATGAGCAGTTCTTC. Translating it yields CATTTSNEQFF.